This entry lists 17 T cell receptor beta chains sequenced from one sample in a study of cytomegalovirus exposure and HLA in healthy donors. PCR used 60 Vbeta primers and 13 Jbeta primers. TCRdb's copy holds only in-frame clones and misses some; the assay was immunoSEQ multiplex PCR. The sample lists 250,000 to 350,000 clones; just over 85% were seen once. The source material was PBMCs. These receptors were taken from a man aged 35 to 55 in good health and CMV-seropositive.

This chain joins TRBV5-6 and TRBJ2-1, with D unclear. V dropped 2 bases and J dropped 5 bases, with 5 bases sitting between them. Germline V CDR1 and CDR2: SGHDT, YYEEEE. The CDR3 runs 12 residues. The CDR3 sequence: CASSFADNEQFF. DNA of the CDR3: TGTGCCAGCAGCTTCGCAGACAATGAGCAGTTCTTC.

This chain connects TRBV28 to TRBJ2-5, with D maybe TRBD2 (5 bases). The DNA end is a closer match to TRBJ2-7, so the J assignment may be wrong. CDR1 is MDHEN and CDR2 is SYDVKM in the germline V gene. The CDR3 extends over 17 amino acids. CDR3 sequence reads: CASSLGSWGDRRYEQYF. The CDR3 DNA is TGTGCCAGCAGTTTAGGTAGTTGGGGAGATCGTAGGTACGAGCAGTACTTC.

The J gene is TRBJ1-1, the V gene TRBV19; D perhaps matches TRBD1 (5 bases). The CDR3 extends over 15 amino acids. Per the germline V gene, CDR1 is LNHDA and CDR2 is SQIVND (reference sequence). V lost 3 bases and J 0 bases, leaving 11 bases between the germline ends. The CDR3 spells CASSISRTMNTEAFF. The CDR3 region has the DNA TGTGCCAGTAGTATCTCCCGGACAATGAACACTGAAGCTTTCTTT. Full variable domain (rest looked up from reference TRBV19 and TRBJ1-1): DGGITQSPKYLFRKEGQNVTLSCEQNLNHDAMYWYRQDPGQGLRLIYYSQIVNDFQKGDIAEGYSVSREKKESFPLTVTSAQKNPTAFYLCASSISRTMNTEAFFGQGTRLTVV.

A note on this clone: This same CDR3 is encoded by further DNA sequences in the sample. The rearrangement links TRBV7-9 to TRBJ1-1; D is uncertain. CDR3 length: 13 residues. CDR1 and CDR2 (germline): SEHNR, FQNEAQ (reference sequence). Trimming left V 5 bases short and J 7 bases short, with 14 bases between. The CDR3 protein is CASSPGSTGEAFF. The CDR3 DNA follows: TGTGCCAGCAGCCCGGGGTCTACGGGTGAAGCTTTCTTT.

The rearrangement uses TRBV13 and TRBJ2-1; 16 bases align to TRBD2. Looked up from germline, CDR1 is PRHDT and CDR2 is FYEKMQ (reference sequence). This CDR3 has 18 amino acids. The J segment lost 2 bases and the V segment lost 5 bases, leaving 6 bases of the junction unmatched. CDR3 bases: TGTGCCAGCAGCCTAACCGGGACTAGCGGGGGGGCCTACAATGAGCAGTTCTTC. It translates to CASSLTGTSGGAYNEQFF.

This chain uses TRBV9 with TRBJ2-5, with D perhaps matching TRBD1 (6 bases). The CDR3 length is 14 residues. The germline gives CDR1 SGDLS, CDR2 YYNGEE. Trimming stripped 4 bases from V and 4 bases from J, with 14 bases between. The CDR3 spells CASSQLGGGETQYF. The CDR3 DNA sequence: TGTGCCAGCAGCCAACTAGGGGGTGGAGAGACCCAGTACTTC. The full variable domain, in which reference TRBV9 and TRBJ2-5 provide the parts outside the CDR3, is DSGVTQTPKHLITATGQRVTLRCSPRSGDLSVYWYQQSLDQGLQFLIQYYNGEERAKGNILERFSAQQFPDLHSELNLSSLELGDSALYFCASSQLGGGETQYFGPGTRLLVL.

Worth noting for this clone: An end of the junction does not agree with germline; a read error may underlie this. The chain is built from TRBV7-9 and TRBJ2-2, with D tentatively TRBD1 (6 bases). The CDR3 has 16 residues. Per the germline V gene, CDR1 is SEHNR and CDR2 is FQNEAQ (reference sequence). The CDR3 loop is CSSSLARRGVTGELFF. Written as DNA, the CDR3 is TGTTCCAGCAGCTTAGCTCGCAGGGGTGTCACCGGGGAGCTGTTTTTT.

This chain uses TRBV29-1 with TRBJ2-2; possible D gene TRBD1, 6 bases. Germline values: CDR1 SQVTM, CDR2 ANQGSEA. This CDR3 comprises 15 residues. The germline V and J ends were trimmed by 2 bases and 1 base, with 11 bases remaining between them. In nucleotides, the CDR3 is TGCAGCGTTGAAAAAACAGGGAGGAACACCGGGGAGCTGTTTTTT. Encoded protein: CSVEKTGRNTGELFF.

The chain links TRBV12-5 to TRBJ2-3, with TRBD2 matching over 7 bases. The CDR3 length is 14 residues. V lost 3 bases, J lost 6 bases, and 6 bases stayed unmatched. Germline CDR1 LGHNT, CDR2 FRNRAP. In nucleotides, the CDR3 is TGTGCTAGTGGTTTCGGCGGGAGCGCGGATACGCAGTATTTT. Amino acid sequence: CASGFGGSADTQYF.

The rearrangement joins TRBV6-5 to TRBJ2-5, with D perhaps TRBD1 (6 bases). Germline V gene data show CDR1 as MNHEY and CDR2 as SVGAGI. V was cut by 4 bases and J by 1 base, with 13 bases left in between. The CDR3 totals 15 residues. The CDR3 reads CASSSYGQFQETQYF. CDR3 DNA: TGTGCCAGCAGTTCCTACGGACAGTTCCAAGAGACCCAGTACTTC.

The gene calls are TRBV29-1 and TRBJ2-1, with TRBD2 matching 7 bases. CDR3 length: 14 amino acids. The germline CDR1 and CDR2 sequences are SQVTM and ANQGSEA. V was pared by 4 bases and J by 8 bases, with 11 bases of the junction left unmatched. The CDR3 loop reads CSVGGYGRGYEQFF. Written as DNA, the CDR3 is TGCAGCGTTGGAGGGTATGGGAGGGGTTATGAGCAGTTCTTC.

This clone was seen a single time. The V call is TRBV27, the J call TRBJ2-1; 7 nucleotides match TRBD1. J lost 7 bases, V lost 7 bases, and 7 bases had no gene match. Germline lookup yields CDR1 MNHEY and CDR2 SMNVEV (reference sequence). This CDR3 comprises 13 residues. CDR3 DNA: TGTGCCAGCACGTTTATACAGGGGAATGAGCAGTTCTTC. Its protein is CASTFIQGNEQFF.

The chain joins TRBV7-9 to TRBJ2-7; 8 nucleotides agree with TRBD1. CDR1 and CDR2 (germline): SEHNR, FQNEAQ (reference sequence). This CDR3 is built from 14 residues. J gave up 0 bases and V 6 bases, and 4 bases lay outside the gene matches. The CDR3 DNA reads TGTGCCAGCAGTTTGGGACAGGACTCCTACGAGCAGTACTTC. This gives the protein CASSLGQDSYEQYF. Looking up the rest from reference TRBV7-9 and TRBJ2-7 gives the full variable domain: DTGVSQNPRHKITKRGQNVTFRCDPISEHNRLYWYRQTLGQGPEFLTYFQNEAQLEKSRLLSDRFSAERPKGSFSTLEIQRTEQGDSAMYLCASSLGQDSYEQYFGPGTRLTVT.

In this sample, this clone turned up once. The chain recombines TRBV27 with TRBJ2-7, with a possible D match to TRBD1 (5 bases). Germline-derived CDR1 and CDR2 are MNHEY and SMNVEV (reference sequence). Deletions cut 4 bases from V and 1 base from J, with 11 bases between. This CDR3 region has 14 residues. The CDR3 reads CASSSPTDSYEQYF. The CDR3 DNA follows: TGTGCCAGCAGTTCCCCGACAGATTCCTACGAGCAGTACTTC.

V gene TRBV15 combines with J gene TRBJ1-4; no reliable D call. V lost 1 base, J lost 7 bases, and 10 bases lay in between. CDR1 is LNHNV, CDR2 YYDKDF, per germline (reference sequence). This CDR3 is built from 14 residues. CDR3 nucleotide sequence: TGTGCCACCAGCAGAGGGGTAAGCGGTGAAAAACTGTTTTTT. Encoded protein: CATSRGVSGEKLFF.

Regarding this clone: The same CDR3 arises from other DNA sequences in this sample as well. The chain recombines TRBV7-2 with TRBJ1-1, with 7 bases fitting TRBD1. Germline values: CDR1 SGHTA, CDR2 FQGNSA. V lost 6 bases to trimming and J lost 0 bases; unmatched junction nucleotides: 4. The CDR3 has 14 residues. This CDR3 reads CASSSGQMNTEAFF. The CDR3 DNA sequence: TGTGCCAGCAGTTCGGGACAGATGAACACTGAAGCTTTCTTT.

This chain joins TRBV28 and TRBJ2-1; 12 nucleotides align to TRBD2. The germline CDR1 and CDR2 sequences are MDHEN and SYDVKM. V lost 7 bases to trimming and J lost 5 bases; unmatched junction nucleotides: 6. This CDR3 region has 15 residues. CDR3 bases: TGTGCCAGCACCCTAGCGGGAGGGTTTCACAATGAGCAGTTCTTC. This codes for CASTLAGGFHNEQFF.